This T cell receptor beta chain was recorded in a study of circulating and synovial CD4+ cells in juvenile arthritis. General study findings and limits: T cell genome counts differed by at least an order of magnitude between CPL and CD4 samples. Circulating pathogenic-like and bulk T cells looked alike by Vbeta family usage.

Here immunoSEQ multiplex PCR was the method, and the copy in TCRdb shows in-frame clones only, minus some. The sample lists around 32,000 clones; over 90% were seen once. The CDR3 contains 16 residues. Germline-derived CDR1 and CDR2 are SGHTA and FQGNSA. V lost 5 bases and J lost 0, with 11 bases in between. Worth noting for this clone: Its target is unknown.

This receptor was obtained from a human donor with juvenile idiopathic arthritis. The chain uses TRBV7-2 and TRBJ2-6, with no clear D. Sample: CD4+ T cells from blood. The CDR3 reads CASSPQLLSGANVLTF. CDR3 nucleotides: TGTGCCAGCAGCCCACAGCTTCTCTCTGGGGCCAACGTCCTGACTTTC.